This T cell receptor beta chain was captured by sequencing in a study of shared clonotypes between healthy human individuals. Overall study context: Ranging from 18 to 49 in age, donors were two women and three men.

On this clone itself: The antigen remains unidentified.

The donor population consisted of healthy HIV-negative adults with no recent acute infections or vaccinations. Study-level results: Clonotypes which were not shared had lower generation probabilities than clonotypes that all four donors shared.

Germline CDR1 reads KGHSH; CDR2 reads LQKENI. The CDR3 is 17 amino acids. V lost 3 bases and J 4 bases, leaving 18 bases between the germline ends. The method was immunoSEQ multiplex PCR; TCRdb's version includes in-frame clones alone and lacks a portion of them. The table lists about 1 million clones, about 75% of them singletons. The sequenced material came from memory CD4+ T cells sorted from blood. Subset defined: CD45RA-negative fraction. The sequence derives from a man younger than 35 in good health. This rearrangement joins TRBV18 to TRBJ2-2; no clear D gene. CDR3 residues: CASSPDDKRPLTGELFF. The CDR3 region has the DNA TGTGCCAGCTCACCCGACGATAAGCGTCCCCTCACCGGGGAGCTGTTTTTT.